This T cell receptor (beta chain) derives from a study of long-term antiretroviral therapy in people with HIV. At least two post-ART and at least one pre-ART PBMC sample were available for each donor. Study results and limitations: Versus controls, repertoires in people with HIV had narrower CDR3 length ranges.

The run of the v3.0 immunoSEQ assay was at survey level. Profiled with immunoSEQ multiplex PCR; TCRdb holds only in-frame clones, not every one. The sample carries 35,000 or so clones, 90% to 95% recorded once. CDR1 and CDR2 from the germline V gene are MNHEY and SVGAGI. This CDR3 is 15 amino acids long. With V trimmed by 6 bases and J by 3 bases, 7 bases remained unmatched. Turning to this clone: Antigen unknown.

The TCR comes from a woman aged 45-65 years with HIV. The chain links TRBV6-5 to TRBJ2-3, with TRBD1 identical over 9 bases. The material sequenced was unsorted PBMCs, taken 4.1 years after starting antiretroviral therapy. The DNA of the CDR3 is TGTGCCAGCAGGTATACAGGGGGCTGGACAGATACGCAGTATTTT. Protein: CASRYTGGWTDTQYF.